The 16 T cell receptor beta chains below all came from one sample that was sequenced in a study of blood T cell repertoires in COVID-19 (dated by TCRdb to the early 2020s). Library preparation employed the immunoSEQ multiplex PCR assay. TCRdb's version of the immuneACCESS table is confined to in-frame rearrangements and falls short of the full clone set. An unresolved V gene accounts for under half of the shortfall where checked; the remainder is of unknown origin. The sample table contains approximately 440,000 clones; only one count was recorded for 90% of them. Of the sample, 0.6% is held by the ten largest clones. The sample taken for sequencing was PBMCs or T cells enriched from blood (not recorded which). These receptor sequences come from a man younger than 35 who had recovered from COVID-19.

This sequence joins TRBV5-8 and TRBJ2-5; 11 nucleotides line up with TRBD2. From germline, CDR1 is SGHTS and CDR2 YDEGEE. This CDR3 spans 15 amino acids. Losses at the gene ends were 3 bases for V and 4 bases for J; bases not matched to a gene: 5. CDR3 loop: CASSSGLAVGETQYF. Here the CDR3 DNA reads TGTGCCAGCAGCTCGGGACTAGCGGTTGGAGAGACCCAGTACTTC.

The chain joins TRBV4-1 to TRBJ1-1; the D is unclear. The length of the CDR3 is 14 residues. Trimming took off 0 bases at V and 7 bases at J, with 12 bases between the two ends. Germline assignment: CDR1 MGHRA and CDR2 YSYEKL. In DNA form, the CDR3 reads TGCGCCAGCAGCCAAGATACCGTGGTGCGTGAAGCTTTCTTT. The encoded protein is CASSQDTVVREAFF.

The genes are TRBV6-5 and TRBJ1-2; TRBD1 matches 7 bases. The V gene end was trimmed by 6 bases and the J gene end by 6 bases; junction bases not matched to a gene: 4. This CDR3 comprises 12 residues. Per the germline V gene, CDR1 is MNHEY and CDR2 is SVGAGI. The CDR3, as DNA: TGTGCCAGCAGGATGGGACAGAATGGCTACACCTTC. Translating gives CASRMGQNGYTF.

The V call is TRBV25-1, the J call TRBJ2-3, with 14 bases aligning to TRBD2. The junction had 5 bases not matched to a gene; V was cut back by 4 bases and J by 2 bases. CDR3 length equals 17 residues. Germline V gene sequence: CDR1 MGHDK, CDR2 SYGVNS. CDR3 DNA: TGTGCCAGCAGTGGACTAGCGGGGGGGAAAATCACAGATACGCAGTATTTT. Translating it yields CASSGLAGGKITDTQYF.

The V call is TRBV5-6, the J call TRBJ1-1; D may be TRBD1 (6 bases). This CDR3 comprises 13 residues. V dropped 0 bases and J dropped 7 bases, with 10 bases sitting between them. Germline CDR1 is SGHDT and CDR2 is YYEEEE. CDR3 bases: TGTGCCAGCAGCTTGGATAGAGGGGGTGAAGCTTTCTTT. Translation gives CASSLDRGGEAFF.

V and J are TRBV20-1 and TRBJ1-1; possible D gene TRBD1, 5 bases. Germline V gene data show CDR1 as DFQATT and CDR2 as SNEGSKA (reference sequence). Trimming left V 5 bases short and J 6 bases short, with 10 bases between. The length of the CDR3 is 11 residues. The CDR3 spells CSASGLPEAFF. CDR3 in DNA: TGCAGTGCTTCAGGGCTCCCTGAAGCTTTCTTT.

The gene calls are TRBV6-8 and TRBJ2-1; 13 bases are a match to TRBD2. CDR3 size: 15 residues. CDR1 and CDR2 from the germline V gene are MNHGY and SAAAGT. Trimming at V came to 2 bases and at J to 7 bases, leaving 2 bases not matched to a gene. CDR3 amino acids: CASSYGTSGKNEQFF. Here the CDR3 DNA reads TGTGCCAGCAGTTACGGGACTAGCGGGAAGAATGAGCAGTTCTTC.

The chain couples TRBV5-6 to TRBJ1-5, with a possible D match to TRBD1 (6 bases). The V gene lost 2 bases and the J gene lost 4 bases, with 13 bases spanning the gap. The CDR3 covers 15 residues. Germline CDR1 is SGHDT and CDR2 is YYEEEE. CDR3 in amino acids: CASSFWGLVNQPQHF. DNA for the CDR3: TGTGCCAGCAGCTTCTGGGGGCTAGTGAATCAGCCCCAGCATTTT.

V gene TRBV28 combines with J gene TRBJ1-2; the D gene is possibly TRBD1 (6 bases). Germline CDR1 reads MDHEN; CDR2 reads SYDVKM. This CDR3 spans 14 amino acids. V lost 3 bases to trimming and J lost 3 bases, with 11 bases between them. Here the CDR3 reads CASSLRQVYYGYTF. The CDR3 coding sequence is TGTGCCAGCAGTTTGAGACAGGTCTACTATGGCTACACCTTC.

This clone has a single count. The J gene is TRBJ2-3, the V gene TRBV19; 12 bases fit TRBD2. Germline loops: CDR1 LNHDA, CDR2 SQIVND (reference sequence). V shed 5 bases, J shed 1 base, and the junction held 13 bases outside the gene matches. This CDR3 spans 19 amino acids. Written as DNA, the CDR3 is TGTGCCAGTAGTGCTCGGACTAGCGGGATTTATGTTGGCACAGATACGCAGTATTTT. Translation gives CASSARTSGIYVGTDTQYF.

V gene TRBV30 combines with J gene TRBJ1-4, with unresolved D. CDR1 is GTSNPN and CDR2 is SVGIG in the germline V gene (reference sequence). V lost 2 bases to trimming and J lost 8 bases, with 12 bases between them. The CDR3 extends over 13 amino acids. CDR3 sequence (DNA): TGTGCCTGGAGTCCCGGTCCTCTCGAAAAACTGTTTTTT. Translated: CAWSPGPLEKLFF.

The V and J genes are TRBV5-1 and TRBJ1-4, with D unclear. This CDR3 has 15 amino acids. The germline CDR1 and CDR2 sequences are SGHRS and YFSETQ. The germline V and J ends were trimmed by 1 base and 0 bases, with 7 bases remaining between them. The CDR3 here is CASSLMSATNEKLFF. As DNA, the CDR3 is TGCGCCAGCAGCTTGATGAGTGCAACTAATGAAAAACTGTTTTTT.

V is TRBV29-1 and J is TRBJ1-4; 7 nucleotides agree with TRBD1. Germline assignment: CDR1 SQVTM and CDR2 ANQGSEA. With 6 bases clipped from V and 4 bases from J, the junction kept 5 bases outside the gene matches. This CDR3 is 13 amino acids long. CDR3 protein: CSVTDRSNEKLFF. Here the CDR3 DNA reads TGCAGCGTCACGGACAGGAGTAATGAAAAACTGTTTTTT.

V gene TRBV29-1 combines with J gene TRBJ1-2, with no clear D. The V gene's germline CDR1 is SQVTM and CDR2 ANQGSEA. The CDR3 length is 13 residues. V was clipped by 3 bases and J by 8 bases, with 16 bases between them. The CDR3 sequence: CSVEREGGGGYTF. Written as DNA, the CDR3 is TGCAGCGTTGAGAGGGAGGGAGGAGGAGGCTACACCTTC.

The rearrangement joins TRBV5-5 to TRBJ1-1, with 7 bases aligning to TRBD1. The trim removed 4 bases at V and 8 bases at J, leaving 8 bases unmatched. The CDR3 length is 13 residues. Germline V CDR1 and CDR2: SGHKS, YYEKEE (reference sequence). The CDR3 nucleotides are TGTGCCAGCAGCCCGGGACAGCAAGTAGAAGCTTTCTTT. Residues: CASSPGQQVEAFF. The whole variable domain, filled in from reference TRBV5-5 and TRBJ1-1, reads DAGVTQSPTHLIKTRGQQVTLRCSPISGHKSVSWYQQVLGQGPQFIFQYYEKEERGRGNFPDRFSARQFPNYSSELNVNALLLGDSALYLCASSPGQQVEAFFGQGTRLTVV.

This sequence joins TRBV5-6 and TRBJ1-1; no definite D call. Between the trimmed V and J ends, which lost 0 bases and 7 bases, there was a span of 13 bases. The CDR3 runs 14 residues. The germline V gene encodes CDR1 SGHDT and CDR2 YYEEEE. The CDR3, as DNA: TGTGCCAGCAGCTTGGGGGTCCCTCGGGATGAAGCTTTCTTT. This translates into CASSLGVPRDEAFF.